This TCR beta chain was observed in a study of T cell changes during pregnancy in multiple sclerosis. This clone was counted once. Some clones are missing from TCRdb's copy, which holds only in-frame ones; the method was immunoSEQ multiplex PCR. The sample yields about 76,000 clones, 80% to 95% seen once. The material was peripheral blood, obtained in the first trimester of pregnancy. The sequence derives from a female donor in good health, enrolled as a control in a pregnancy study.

CDR3 amino acids: CASSPVPPDTQYF. The DNA of the CDR3 is TGTGCCAGCAGCCCTGTCCCCCCGGATACGCAGTATTTT. This chain joins TRBV5-4 and TRBJ2-3; no firm D call. There are 13 residues in the CDR3. V was clipped by 4 bases and J by 6 bases, with 12 bases between them. CDR1 is SGHNT and CDR2 is YYREEE in the germline V gene (reference sequence).